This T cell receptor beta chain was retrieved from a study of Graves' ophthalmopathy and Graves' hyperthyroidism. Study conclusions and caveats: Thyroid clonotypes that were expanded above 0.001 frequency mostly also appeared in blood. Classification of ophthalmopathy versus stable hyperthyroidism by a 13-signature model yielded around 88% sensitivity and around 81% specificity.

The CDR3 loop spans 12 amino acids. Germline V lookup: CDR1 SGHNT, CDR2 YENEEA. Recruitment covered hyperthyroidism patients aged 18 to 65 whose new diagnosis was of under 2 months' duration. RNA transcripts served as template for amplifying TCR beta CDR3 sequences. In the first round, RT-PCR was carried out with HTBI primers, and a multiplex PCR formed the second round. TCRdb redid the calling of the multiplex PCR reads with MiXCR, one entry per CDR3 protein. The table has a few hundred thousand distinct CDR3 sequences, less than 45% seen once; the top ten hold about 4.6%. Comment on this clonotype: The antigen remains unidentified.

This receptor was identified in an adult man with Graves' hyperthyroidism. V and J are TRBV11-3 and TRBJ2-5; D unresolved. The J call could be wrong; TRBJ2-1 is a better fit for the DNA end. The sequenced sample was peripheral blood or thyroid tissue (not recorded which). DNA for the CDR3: TGTGCCAGCAGCGGACGGCCGGATGAGCAGTTCTTC. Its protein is CASSGRPDEQFF.